What follows are 6 T cell receptor beta chains derived from one specimen sequenced in a study of cytomegalovirus exposure and HLA in healthy donors (dated by TCRdb to 2016 to 2017). Library creation used the immunoSEQ multiplex PCR assay. A mixture of 60 forward primers for TCR Vbeta segments and 13 reverse primers for TCR Jbeta segments was used in the multiplex PCR. The table was pulled from immuneACCESS by TCRdb, which kept in-frame rearrangements only. Such tables lose some clones; where checked, under half of the loss comes from unresolved V genes, and the rest has no known cause. The sample contains 150,000 to 200,000 clones, approximately 88% of them found a single time. The ten top clones hold under 2% of the sample. Material: PBMCs. Receptors were obtained from a woman aged 18-30 years in good health and CMV-seronegative.

The chain employs TRBV5-6 and TRBJ1-2; the match to TRBD1 covers 10 bases. Germline CDR1 and CDR2: SGHDT and YYEEEE. V lost 4 bases to trimming and J lost 3 bases; unmatched junction nucleotides: 9. This CDR3 has 16 residues. CDR3 residues: CASSLGQGPDYYGYTF. CDR3 sequence (DNA): TGTGCCAGCAGCCTGGGACAGGGGCCCGACTACTATGGCTACACCTTC.

This clone appeared a few times. V gene TRBV6-5 combines with J gene TRBJ2-7; 7 bases are a match to TRBD2. Trimming at V came to 2 bases and at J to 3 bases, leaving 7 bases not matched to a gene. There are 15 residues in the CDR3. Looked up from germline, CDR1 is MNHEY and CDR2 is SVGAGI. The CDR3 DNA is TGTGCCAGCAGTTACGAAGCGGGATTCAGCTACGAGCAGTACTTC. This gives the protein CASSYEAGFSYEQYF.

The chain is built from TRBV5-1 and TRBJ2-7; 7 bases agree with TRBD1. V shed 3 bases, J shed 2 bases, and the junction held 5 bases outside the gene matches. This CDR3 is built from 14 residues. Germline CDR1 and CDR2: SGHRS and YFSETQ. CDR3 amino acids: CASSWAGTAYEQYF. In DNA form, the CDR3 reads TGCGCCAGCAGCTGGGCCGGGACAGCCTACGAGCAGTACTTC. The variable domain in full, with the rest retrieved from reference TRBV5-1 and TRBJ2-7, is KAGVTQTPRYLIKTRGQQVTLSCSPISGHRSVSWYQQTPGQGLQFLFEYFSETQRNKGNFPGRFSGRQFSNSRSEMNVSTLELGDSALYLCASSWAGTAYEQYFGPGTRLTVT.

This clone was seen a single time. The CDR3 here is CASSFPVQGPYEQYF. The CDR3, as DNA: TGTGCCAGCAGTTTCCCTGTACAGGGCCCCTACGAGCAGTACTTC. V and J are TRBV28 and TRBJ2-7; a possible D gene is TRBD1 (6 bases). Germline CDR1 and CDR2: MDHEN and SYDVKM. Trimming took off 3 bases at V and 2 bases at J, with 14 bases between the two ends. The CDR3 totals 15 residues.

The chain has TRBV7-8 and TRBJ2-1; perhaps TRBD1 as D (6 bases). Germline CDR1 and CDR2: SGHVS and FQNEAQ. Between the trimmed V and J ends, which lost 4 bases and 5 bases, there was a span of 12 bases. The CDR3 runs 14 residues. CDR3 nucleotides: TGTGCCAGCAGCTACTCAACAGGGAACAATGAGCAGTTCTTC. Its protein product is CASSYSTGNNEQFF.

The chain is built from TRBV28 and TRBJ1-2, with D unresolved. Trimming left V 1 base short and J 2 bases short, with 2 bases between. Germline V gene data show CDR1 as MDHEN and CDR2 as SYDVKM. The CDR3 sequence is 12 residues long. CDR3 bases: TGTGCCAGCAGTTTATCGAACTATGGCTACACCTTC. Protein: CASSLSNYGYTF.